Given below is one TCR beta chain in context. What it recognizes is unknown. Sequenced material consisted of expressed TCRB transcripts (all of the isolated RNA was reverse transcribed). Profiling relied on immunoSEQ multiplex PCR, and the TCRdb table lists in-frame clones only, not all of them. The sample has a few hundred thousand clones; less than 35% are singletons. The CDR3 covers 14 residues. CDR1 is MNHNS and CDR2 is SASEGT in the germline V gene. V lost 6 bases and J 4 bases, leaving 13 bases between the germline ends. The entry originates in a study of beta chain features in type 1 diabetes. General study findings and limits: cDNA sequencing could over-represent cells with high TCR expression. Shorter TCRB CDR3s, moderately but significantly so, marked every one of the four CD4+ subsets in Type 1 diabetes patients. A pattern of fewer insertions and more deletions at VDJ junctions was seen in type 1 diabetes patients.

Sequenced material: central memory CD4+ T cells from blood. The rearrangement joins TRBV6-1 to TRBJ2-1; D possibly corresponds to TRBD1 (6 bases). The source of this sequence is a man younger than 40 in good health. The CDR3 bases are TGTGCCAGCAGCCGGGACAACGGGTACAATGAGCAGTTCTTC. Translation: CASSRDNGYNEQFF.